These T cell receptor beta chains were read from a single sample in a study of blood T cells in healthy people across ages. TCRdb called the 5' RACE reads again in MiXCR, with one record for every CDR3 protein. The sample has 550,000 to 750,000 distinct CDR3 sequences; approximately 21% are singletons. Sequenced material: blood. Receptor source: a man aged 65-85 years in good health. Each CDR3 is given with its conserved first and last residue. Fields, in order: J gene, clone size, V gene, D gene, CDR3 protein, CDR3 DNA. The D gene is left open where the match is weak. Clone size is not always given. Where it is, it says once, few, many or a class for expanded clones.

J: TRBJ2-5
size: .
V: TRBV7-9
D: .
CDR3: CASSFRLIGQETRYF
DNA: TGTGCCAGCAGCTTTAGATTAATAGGACAAGAGACCCGGTACTTC

J: TRBJ2-7
size: .
V: TRBV6-2/TRBV6-3
D: .
CDR3: CASKNGGDTYEQYF
DNA: TGTGCCAGCAAAAACGGCGGTGATACCTACGAGCAGTACTTC

J: TRBJ1-6
size: few
V: TRBV9
D: TRBD1
CDR3: CASSARGTANSPLHF
DNA: TGTGCCAGCAGCGCCCGAGGGACAGCTAATTCACCCCTCCACTTT

J: TRBJ2-1
size: few
V: TRBV6-5
D: TRBD2
CDR3: CASELAGGTGNEQFF
DNA: TGTGCCAGCGAACTAGCGGGAGGAACCGGGAATGAGCAGTTCTTC

J: TRBJ2-1
size: .
V: TRBV29-1
D: TRBD1
CDR3: CSLLGDRGDNGQFF
DNA: TGCAGCCTACTGGGAGACAGGGGCGACAATGGGCAGTTCTTC

J: TRBJ2-2
size: .
V: TRBV27
D: .
CDR3: CASGRGRELFF
DNA: TGTGCCAGCGGAAGAGGGAGGGAGCTGTTTTTT

J: TRBJ2-3
size: .
V: TRBV5-4
D: TRBD2
CDR3: CASSETSGRTDTQYF
DNA: TGTGCCAGCAGCGAGACTAGCGGGAGGACAGATACGCAGTATTTT

J: TRBJ2-7
size: .
V: TRBV20-1
D: TRBD1
CDR3: CSAPGQGVWGSYEQYF
DNA: TGCAGTGCCCCGGGACAGGGGGTATGGGGCTCCTACGAGCAGTACTTC

J: TRBJ2-7
size: many
V: TRBV6-5
D: .
CDR3: CASSYGVTYEQYF
DNA: TGTGCCAGCAGTTACGGGGTAACCTACGAGCAGTACTTC

J: TRBJ2-5
size: .
V: TRBV4-3
D: .
CDR3: CASSQDATQETQYF
DNA: TGCGCCAGCAGCCAAGATGCCACCCAAGAGACCCAGTACTTC

J: TRBJ1-4
size: .
V: TRBV5-1
D: .
CDR3: CASSPEGGSEKLFF
DNA: TGCGCCAGCAGCCCCGAGGGAGGGAGTGAAAAACTGTTTTTT

J: TRBJ2-7
size: .
V: TRBV5-1
D: TRBD1
CDR3: CASSLAPDRGLPSSYEQYF
DNA: TGCGCCAGCAGCTTGGCCCCGGACAGGGGGCTCCCTTCTTCCTACGAGCAGTACTTC

J: TRBJ1-2
size: .
V: TRBV20-1
D: .
CDR3: CSARDPQRANYGYTF
DNA: TGCAGTGCTAGAGATCCCCAAAGAGCTAACTATGGCTACACCTTC

J: TRBJ2-7
size: .
V: TRBV7-2
D: TRBD1
CDR3: CASSHSTGKNEQYF
DNA: TGTGCCAGCAGCCATTCGACAGGGAAGAACGAGCAGTACTTC

J: TRBJ2-3
size: .
V: TRBV5-1
D: .
CDR3: CASRAGVSTDTQYF
DNA: TGCGCCAGCAGGGCAGGGGTTAGCACAGATACGCAGTATTTT

J: TRBJ2-2
size: .
V: TRBV29-1
D: TRBD1
CDR3: CSAGQGAVAGELFF
DNA: TGCAGCGCAGGACAGGGGGCGGTCGCCGGGGAGCTGTTTTTT

J: TRBJ2-7
size: few
V: TRBV6-6
D: TRBD2
CDR3: CASSRLLAGNEQYF
DNA: TGTGCCAGCAGCCGGCTGCTAGCGGGAAACGAGCAGTACTTC

J: TRBJ1-4
size: .
V: TRBV6-6
D: .
CDR3: CASSIQVGDEKLFF
DNA: TGTGCCAGCAGTATTCAAGTCGGAGATGAAAAACTGTTTTTT